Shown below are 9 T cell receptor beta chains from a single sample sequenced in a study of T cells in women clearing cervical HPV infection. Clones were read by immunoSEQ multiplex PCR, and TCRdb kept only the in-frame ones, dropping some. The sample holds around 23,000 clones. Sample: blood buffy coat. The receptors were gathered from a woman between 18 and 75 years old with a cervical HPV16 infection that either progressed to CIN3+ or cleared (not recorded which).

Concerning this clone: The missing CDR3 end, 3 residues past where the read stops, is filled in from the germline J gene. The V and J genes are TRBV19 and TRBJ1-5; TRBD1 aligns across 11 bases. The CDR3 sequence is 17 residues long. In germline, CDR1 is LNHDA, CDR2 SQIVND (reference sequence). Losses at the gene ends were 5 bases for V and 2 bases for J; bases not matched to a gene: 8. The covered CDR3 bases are TGTGCCAGTAGTCATACCGGGACAGGGGGAGGCAATCAGCCC. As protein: CASSHTGTGGGNQP. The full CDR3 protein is CASSHTGTGGGNQPQHF.

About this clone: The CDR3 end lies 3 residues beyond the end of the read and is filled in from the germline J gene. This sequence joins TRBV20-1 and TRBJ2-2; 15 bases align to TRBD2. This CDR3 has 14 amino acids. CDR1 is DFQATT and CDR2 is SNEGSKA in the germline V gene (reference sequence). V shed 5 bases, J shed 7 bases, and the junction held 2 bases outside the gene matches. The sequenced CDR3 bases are TGCAGTGCTGGGACTAGCGGGAGGAACGGGGAG. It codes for CSAGTSGRNGE. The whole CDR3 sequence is CSAGTSGRNGELFF.

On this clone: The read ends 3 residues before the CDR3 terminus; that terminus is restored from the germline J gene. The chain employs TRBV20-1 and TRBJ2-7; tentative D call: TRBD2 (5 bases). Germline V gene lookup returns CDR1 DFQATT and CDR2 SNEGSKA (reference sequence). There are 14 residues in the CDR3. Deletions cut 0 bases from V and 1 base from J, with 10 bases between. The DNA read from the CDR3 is TGCAGTGCTAGAGATCGGAAGCGGTCCTACGAG. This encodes CSARDRKRSYE. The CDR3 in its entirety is CSARDRKRSYEQYF.

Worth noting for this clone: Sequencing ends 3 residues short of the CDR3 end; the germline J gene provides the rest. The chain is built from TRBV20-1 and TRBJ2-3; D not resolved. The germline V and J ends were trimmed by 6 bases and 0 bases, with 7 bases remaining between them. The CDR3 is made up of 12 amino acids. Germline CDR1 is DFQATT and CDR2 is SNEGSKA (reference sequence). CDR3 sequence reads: CSATASTDTQYF. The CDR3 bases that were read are TGCAGTGCCACAGCTAGCACAGATACG.

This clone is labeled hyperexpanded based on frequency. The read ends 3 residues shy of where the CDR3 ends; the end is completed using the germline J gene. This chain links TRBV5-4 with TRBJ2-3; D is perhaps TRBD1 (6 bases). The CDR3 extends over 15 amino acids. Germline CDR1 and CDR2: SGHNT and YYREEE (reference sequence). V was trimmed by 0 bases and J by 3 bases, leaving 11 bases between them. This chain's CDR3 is CASSLEQGRTDTQYF. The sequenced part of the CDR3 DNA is TGTGCCAGCAGCTTGGAACAGGGACGAACAGATACG. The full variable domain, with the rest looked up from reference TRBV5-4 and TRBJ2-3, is ETGVTQSPTHLIKTRGQQVTLRCSSQSGHNTVSWYQQALGQGPQFIFQYYREEENGRGNFPPRFSGLQFPNYSSELNVNALELDDSALYLCASSLEQGRTDTQYFGPGTRLTVL.

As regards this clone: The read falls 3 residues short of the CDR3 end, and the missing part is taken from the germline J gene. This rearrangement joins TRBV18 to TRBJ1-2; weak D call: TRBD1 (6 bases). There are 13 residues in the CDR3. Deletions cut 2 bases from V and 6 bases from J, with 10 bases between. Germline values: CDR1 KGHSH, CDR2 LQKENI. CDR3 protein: CASSPNRDDGYTF. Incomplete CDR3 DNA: TGTGCCAGCTCACCAAACAGGGATGATGGC.

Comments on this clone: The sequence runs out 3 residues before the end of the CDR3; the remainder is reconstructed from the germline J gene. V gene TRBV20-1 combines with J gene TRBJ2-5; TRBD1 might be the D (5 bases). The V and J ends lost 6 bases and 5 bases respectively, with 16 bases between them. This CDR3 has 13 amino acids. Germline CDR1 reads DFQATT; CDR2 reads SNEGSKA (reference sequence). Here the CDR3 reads CSAPGHDRETQYF. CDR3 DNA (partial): TGCAGTGCGCCAGGACATGATAGGGAGACC.

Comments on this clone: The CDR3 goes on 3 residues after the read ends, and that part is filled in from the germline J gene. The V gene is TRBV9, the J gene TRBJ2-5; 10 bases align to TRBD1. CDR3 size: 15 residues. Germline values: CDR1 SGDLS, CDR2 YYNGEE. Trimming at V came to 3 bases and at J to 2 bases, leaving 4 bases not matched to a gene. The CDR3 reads CASSGDRGRQETQYF. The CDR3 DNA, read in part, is TGTGCCAGCAGCGGAGACAGGGGGCGACAAGAGACC.

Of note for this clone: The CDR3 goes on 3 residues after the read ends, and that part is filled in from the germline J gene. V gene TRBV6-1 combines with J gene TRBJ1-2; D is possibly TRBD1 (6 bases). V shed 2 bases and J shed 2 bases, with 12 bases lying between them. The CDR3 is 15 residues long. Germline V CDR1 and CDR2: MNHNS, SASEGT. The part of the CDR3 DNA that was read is TGTGCCAGCAGTGAAAGAGAGGGGGAGAACTATGGC. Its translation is CASSEREGENYG. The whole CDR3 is CASSEREGENYGYTF.